These T cell receptor beta chains were read from a single sample in a study of identical twins' blood T cells. Each CDR3 protein gets one entry after TCRdb re-called the 5' RACE reads with MiXCR. Of fewer than 450,000 distinct CDR3 sequences in the sample, 25% to 35% were seen once. The source material was PBMCs. All receptors come from a woman aged 18 to 55 in good health. CDR3s include the opening cysteine and the closing phenylalanine or tryptophan. A D gene is named only where the DNA matches it firmly. Clone size is shown for a subset of rows, as once, few, many or a class of expanded clone.

CDR3aa: CASSPWDSNTEAFF
CDR3nt: TGTGCCAGCAGTCCTTGGGACAGTAACACTGAAGCTTTCTTT
v_gene: TRBV6-5
j_gene: TRBJ1-1
d_gene: TRBD1
abundance: .

CDR3aa: CASSYSEKTPRSSGNTIYF
CDR3nt: TGTGCCAGCAGTTACTCGGAGAAGACACCGAGGAGCTCTGGAAACACCATATATTTT
v_gene: TRBV6-2/TRBV6-3
j_gene: TRBJ1-3
d_gene: .
abundance: many

CDR3aa: CASSRLAVSYEQYF
CDR3nt: TGTGCCAGCAGCCGACTAGCGGTATCCTACGAGCAGTACTTC
v_gene: TRBV7-2
j_gene: TRBJ2-7
d_gene: TRBD2
abundance: .

CDR3aa: CSAQGGATNEKLFF
CDR3nt: TGCAGTGCGCAGGGGGGAGCAACTAATGAAAAACTGTTTTTT
v_gene: TRBV20-1
j_gene: TRBJ1-4
d_gene: TRBD1
abundance: .

CDR3aa: CAWNHPPAGQPQHF
CDR3nt: TGTGCCTGGAACCATCCCCCTGCAGGGCAGCCCCAGCATTTT
v_gene: TRBV30
j_gene: TRBJ1-5
d_gene: .
abundance: many

CDR3aa: CASSLPAEYEQYF
CDR3nt: TGTGCCAGCAGCTTACCTGCTGAGTACGAGCAGTACTTC
v_gene: TRBV7-2
j_gene: TRBJ2-7
d_gene: .
abundance: .

CDR3aa: CASGLMSYEQYF
CDR3nt: TGCGCCAGCGGTCTTATGTCCTACGAGCAGTACTTC
v_gene: TRBV5-1
j_gene: TRBJ2-7
d_gene: .
abundance: .

CDR3aa: CATSRDKQNSPLHF
CDR3nt: TGTGCCACCAGCAGAGATAAACAGAATTCACCCCTCCACTTT
v_gene: TRBV15
j_gene: TRBJ1-6
d_gene: .
abundance: .

CDR3aa: CSVSGWTEMNTEAFF
CDR3nt: TGCAGCGTTAGTGGATGGACAGAGATGAACACTGAAGCTTTCTTT
v_gene: TRBV29-1
j_gene: TRBJ1-1
d_gene: .
abundance: many

CDR3aa: CASRRTGGLYEQYF
CDR3nt: TGTGCCAGCAGGAGGACAGGGGGCCTCTACGAGCAGTACTTC
v_gene: TRBV2
j_gene: TRBJ2-7
d_gene: TRBD1
abundance: few

CDR3aa: CASTKGSKNTEAFF
CDR3nt: TGTGCCAGCACCAAGGGTTCGAAGAACACTGAAGCTTTCTTT
v_gene: TRBV3-1
j_gene: TRBJ1-1
d_gene: .
abundance: many

CDR3aa: CSAPPGLAGGSSYSEQFF
CDR3nt: TGCAGTGCTCCCCCGGGACTAGCGGGAGGAAGCTCCTACAGTGAGCAGTTCTTC
v_gene: TRBV20-1
j_gene: TRBJ2-1
d_gene: TRBD2
abundance: .

CDR3aa: CSANRANTGELFF
CDR3nt: TGCAGTGCGAACAGGGCGAACACCGGGGAGCTGTTTTTT
v_gene: TRBV20-1
j_gene: TRBJ2-2
d_gene: .
abundance: .

CDR3aa: CASVGSGNTIYF
CDR3nt: TGTGCCAGCGTGGGCTCTGGAAACACCATATATTTT
v_gene: TRBV7-9
j_gene: TRBJ1-3
d_gene: .
abundance: .

CDR3aa: CSVETGLSGNTIYF
CDR3nt: TGCAGCGTTGAAACAGGCCTCTCTGGAAACACCATATATTTT
v_gene: TRBV29-1
j_gene: TRBJ1-3
d_gene: .
abundance: .

CDR3aa: CASSQLASSYNEQFF
CDR3nt: TGTGCCAGCTCCCAACTAGCGAGCTCCTACAATGAGCAGTTCTTC
v_gene: TRBV18
j_gene: TRBJ2-1
d_gene: TRBD2
abundance: few

CDR3aa: CSARRQVRDTEAFF
CDR3nt: TGCAGTGCGCGAAGACAGGTCCGGGACACTGAAGCTTTCTTT
v_gene: TRBV20-1
j_gene: TRBJ1-1
d_gene: .
abundance: .

CDR3aa: CSVEKPRTEAFF
CDR3nt: TGCAGCGTTGAAAAGCCGCGGACTGAAGCTTTCTTT
v_gene: TRBV29-1
j_gene: TRBJ1-1
d_gene: .
abundance: few

CDR3aa: CASGSGTGGRKQYF
CDR3nt: TGTGCCAGCGGTTCCGGTACAGGGGGCAGAAAGCAGTACTTC
v_gene: TRBV27
j_gene: TRBJ2-7
d_gene: TRBD1
abundance: few

CDR3aa: CASSQYGGNTEAFF
CDR3nt: TGTGCCAGCAGCCAATATGGAGGGAACACTGAAGCTTTCTTT
v_gene: TRBV3-1
j_gene: TRBJ1-1
d_gene: .
abundance: .

CDR3aa: CASSLQGETRTFF
CDR3nt: TGTGCCAGCAGCCTGCAGGGGGAAACGAGGACTTTCTTT
v_gene: TRBV7-2
j_gene: TRBJ1-1
d_gene: TRBD1
abundance: .

CDR3aa: CSATDRGPEAFF
CDR3nt: TGCAGTGCTACCGACAGGGGGCCTGAAGCTTTCTTT
v_gene: TRBV20-1
j_gene: TRBJ1-1
d_gene: TRBD1
abundance: .

CDR3aa: CASSLNWRSSYNEQFF
CDR3nt: TGTGCCAGCAGCTTAAACTGGAGGAGCTCCTACAATGAGCAGTTCTTC
v_gene: TRBV5-5
j_gene: TRBJ2-1
d_gene: .
abundance: few

CDR3aa: CAISESYGGDLQYF
CDR3nt: TGTGCCATCAGTGAGTCCTACGGAGGAGACTTACAGTACTTC
v_gene: TRBV10-3
j_gene: TRBJ2-7
d_gene: .
abundance: few

CDR3aa: CASSLESGQILYGYTF
CDR3nt: TGTGCCAGCAGCTTAGAGTCCGGTCAGATTCTCTATGGCTACACCTTC
v_gene: TRBV7-8
j_gene: TRBJ1-2
d_gene: .
abundance: .

CDR3aa: CASSSKGGRSDTQYF
CDR3nt: TGTGCCAGCAGTTCCAAGGGAGGGCGGTCAGATACGCAGTATTTT
v_gene: TRBV5-6
j_gene: TRBJ2-3
d_gene: TRBD2
abundance: .

CDR3aa: CASSEWAGTEAFF
CDR3nt: TGTGCCAGCAGTGAATGGGCAGGTACTGAAGCTTTCTTT
v_gene: TRBV6-1
j_gene: TRBJ1-1
d_gene: .
abundance: .

CDR3aa: CASSLGFDGNEQFF
CDR3nt: TGTGCCAGCAGCTTAGGATTCGATGGGAATGAGCAGTTCTTC
v_gene: TRBV7-9
j_gene: TRBJ2-1
d_gene: .
abundance: few

CDR3aa: CASTRQGGSYEQYF
CDR3nt: TGTGCCAGTACGAGACAGGGTGGGTCCTACGAGCAGTACTTC
v_gene: TRBV19
j_gene: TRBJ2-7
d_gene: TRBD1
abundance: .

CDR3aa: CASTIDRDGYTF
CDR3nt: TGTGCCAGCACCATAGACAGGGATGGCTACACCTTC
v_gene: TRBV7-9
j_gene: TRBJ1-2
d_gene: TRBD1
abundance: .

CDR3aa: CASSLAPNSTDTQYF
CDR3nt: TGTGCCAGCAGCTTAGCCCCGAATAGCACAGATACGCAGTATTTT
v_gene: TRBV7-9
j_gene: TRBJ2-3
d_gene: .
abundance: .

CDR3aa: CAISRDPSTEAFF
CDR3nt: TGTGCCATCTCTCGGGACCCCTCGACTGAAGCTTTCTTT
v_gene: TRBV15
j_gene: TRBJ1-1
d_gene: .
abundance: few

CDR3aa: CASSSYGTDSYEQYF
CDR3nt: TGTGCCAGCAGTTCGTATGGGACGGATTCCTACGAGCAGTACTTC
v_gene: TRBV6-2/TRBV6-3
j_gene: TRBJ2-7
d_gene: .
abundance: .

CDR3aa: CASSQGGQSYNEQFF
CDR3nt: TGCGCCAGCAGCCAAGGGGGACAGTCGTACAATGAGCAGTTCTTC
v_gene: TRBV5-1
j_gene: TRBJ2-1
d_gene: TRBD1
abundance: few

CDR3aa: CASSETTANYGYTF
CDR3nt: TGTGCCAGCAGCGAAACGACAGCTAACTATGGCTACACCTTC
v_gene: TRBV11-2
j_gene: TRBJ1-2
d_gene: .
abundance: few

CDR3aa: CPSAGGWALEAFF
CDR3nt: TGTCCTAGTGCTGGGGGGTGGGCCCTTGAAGCTTTCTTT
v_gene: TRBV12-5
j_gene: TRBJ1-1
d_gene: .
abundance: .

CDR3aa: CASSPSRGFNQPQHF
CDR3nt: TGTGCCAGCAGTCCGAGCCGTGGGTTCAATCAGCCCCAGCATTTT
v_gene: TRBV12-3/TRBV12-4
j_gene: TRBJ1-5
d_gene: .
abundance: .

CDR3aa: CASSQDPISGGLQETQYF
CDR3nt: TGTGCCAGCAGCCAAGATCCGATTAGCGGGGGCCTCCAAGAGACCCAGTACTTC
v_gene: TRBV3-1
j_gene: TRBJ2-5
d_gene: TRBD2
abundance: .

CDR3aa: CASSQDQGTNEKLFF
CDR3nt: TGTGCCAGCAGCCAAGACCAGGGGACTAATGAAAAACTGTTTTTT
v_gene: TRBV14
j_gene: TRBJ1-4
d_gene: .
abundance: .

CDR3aa: CAIRVSGSDAYEQYF
CDR3nt: TGTGCCATCAGGGTCAGCGGGAGTGACGCCTACGAGCAGTACTTC
v_gene: TRBV10-3
j_gene: TRBJ2-7
d_gene: TRBD2
abundance: .

CDR3aa: CSVDRTREAPRGYTF
CDR3nt: TGCAGCGTTGATCGGACAAGGGAGGCTCCGCGTGGCTACACCTTC
v_gene: TRBV29-1
j_gene: TRBJ1-2
d_gene: .
abundance: .

CDR3aa: CASSLRGEGDEQFF
CDR3nt: TGCGCCAGCAGCTTAAGGGGCGAAGGGGATGAGCAGTTCTTC
v_gene: TRBV5-1
j_gene: TRBJ2-1
d_gene: .
abundance: few

CDR3aa: CASSEDRGFQPQHF
CDR3nt: TGCGCCAGCAGTGAGGACAGGGGGTTTCAGCCCCAGCATTTT
v_gene: TRBV10-2
j_gene: TRBJ1-5
d_gene: TRBD1
abundance: many

CDR3aa: CASKLGDYYGYTF
CDR3nt: TGTGCCAGCAAGTTGGGCGACTACTATGGCTACACCTTC
v_gene: TRBV6-5
j_gene: TRBJ1-2
d_gene: .
abundance: .

CDR3aa: CASSYSRGKGNEKLFF
CDR3nt: TGTGCCAGCAGTTACTCACGGGGCAAGGGAAATGAAAAACTGTTTTTT
v_gene: TRBV6-5
j_gene: TRBJ1-4
d_gene: .
abundance: .

CDR3aa: CASSRSRTGRTEAFF
CDR3nt: TGTGCCAGCAGCCGAAGCAGAACAGGGAGGACTGAAGCTTTCTTT
v_gene: TRBV6-2/TRBV6-3
j_gene: TRBJ1-1
d_gene: .
abundance: .

CDR3aa: CSVGDVGELFF
CDR3nt: TGCAGCGTTGGAGATGTCGGGGAGCTGTTTTTT
v_gene: TRBV29-1
j_gene: TRBJ2-2
d_gene: .
abundance: few

CDR3aa: CASSLRLGTAYNEQFF
CDR3nt: TGTGCCAGCAGCCTACGCCTCGGGACAGCTTACAATGAGCAGTTCTTC
v_gene: TRBV7-2
j_gene: TRBJ2-1
d_gene: TRBD1
abundance: few

CDR3aa: CSAVPRTGGNTGELFF
CDR3nt: TGCAGTGCTGTACCCCGGACAGGAGGCAACACCGGGGAGCTGTTTTTT
v_gene: TRBV20-1
j_gene: TRBJ2-2
d_gene: TRBD1
abundance: many

CDR3aa: CASSLDRSFGTQYF
CDR3nt: TGTGCCAGCAGTCTCGACAGGTCATTTGGAACCCAGTACTTC
v_gene: TRBV27
j_gene: TRBJ2-5
d_gene: .
abundance: .

CDR3aa: CSARGGPNQPQHF
CDR3nt: TGCAGTGCTAGAGGGGGTCCGAATCAGCCCCAGCATTTT
v_gene: TRBV20-1
j_gene: TRBJ1-5
d_gene: .
abundance: .

CDR3aa: CSARPGDREAFF
CDR3nt: TGCAGTGCTCGCCCGGGGGATAGGGAAGCTTTCTTT
v_gene: TRBV20-1
j_gene: TRBJ1-1
d_gene: .
abundance: few

CDR3aa: CASSHLSRLDTQYF
CDR3nt: TGTGCCAGCAGTCACCTCTCAAGGTTAGATACGCAGTATTTT
v_gene: TRBV3-1
j_gene: TRBJ2-3
d_gene: .
abundance: many

CDR3aa: CASIMGRTRELFF
CDR3nt: TGTGCCAGTATAATGGGGCGCACCAGGGAGCTGTTTTTT
v_gene: TRBV19
j_gene: TRBJ2-2
d_gene: .
abundance: few

CDR3aa: CAISDGQGTSNEQFF
CDR3nt: TGTGCCATCAGTGATGGACAGGGTACTTCTAATGAGCAGTTCTTC
v_gene: TRBV10-3
j_gene: TRBJ2-1
d_gene: TRBD1
abundance: .

CDR3aa: CASSFTGEAKNIQYF
CDR3nt: TGTGCCAGCAGCTTTACAGGAGAGGCCAAAAACATTCAGTACTTC
v_gene: TRBV5-4
j_gene: TRBJ2-4
d_gene: .
abundance: .

CDR3aa: CASSPSTGTSVYNEQFF
CDR3nt: TGTGCCAGCAGCCCCTCTACCGGGACTAGCGTTTACAATGAGCAGTTCTTC
v_gene: TRBV11-2
j_gene: TRBJ2-1
d_gene: TRBD2
abundance: few

CDR3aa: CSVGDGSNTEAFF
CDR3nt: TGCAGCGTCGGGGACGGTTCGAACACTGAAGCTTTCTTT
v_gene: TRBV29-1
j_gene: TRBJ1-1
d_gene: .
abundance: few

CDR3aa: CASSLLGNTEAFF
CDR3nt: TGTGCCAGCAGCCTCCTCGGGAACACTGAAGCTTTCTTT
v_gene: TRBV7-3
j_gene: TRBJ1-1
d_gene: .
abundance: many